This T cell receptor (beta chain) was identified during a study of blood T cell repertoires in COVID-19. This table comes from immunoSEQ multiplex PCR, and its TCRdb copy is limited to in-frame clones, with some not included. The sample has 250,000 to 350,000 clones, 75% to 90% seen once. V lost 8 bases to trimming and J lost 0 bases; unmatched junction nucleotides: 13. The V gene's germline CDR1 is MNHEY and CDR2 SMNVEV (reference sequence). CDR3 length equals 16 residues. Sequencing input: peripheral blood. The V and J genes are TRBV27 and TRBJ2-7, with 7 bases that match TRBD2. The receptor's source is a woman between 50 and 59 years old who had recovered from COVID-19. The DNA of the CDR3 is TGTGCCAGCTTTAATGGGGGGGGTAGGAGCTCCTACGAGCAGTACTTC. Translated: CASFNGGGRSSYEQYF.